This T cell receptor beta chain was found in a study of cytomegalovirus exposure and HLA in healthy donors. Overall study context: From donors who were HLA-typed, an early data release held approximately 84 million unique TCRs. Study results and caveats: Follow-up analysis found HLA locus-dependent TCR association rates, highest for DRB1 and lowest for HLA-C. Cytomegalovirus status was reportedly diagnosed by the classifier with high specificity and sensitivity.

Use of 60 Vbeta and 13 Jbeta primers characterized the PCR. Using immunoSEQ multiplex PCR, the repertoire was profiled, and TCRdb retains in-frame clones only, with some absent. The sample includes approximately 160,000 clones, around 77% of them seen just once. About this clone itself: Its specificity is not known.

Regarding donors, all were healthy bone marrow donors. Sequences were obtained from PBMCs. This clonotype was obtained from a woman aged 25 to 39 in good health and CMV-seronegative.

The CDR3 protein is CASSSLAGVYTDTQYF. DNA for the CDR3: TGTGCCAGCAGTTCGCTAGCGGGGGTGTACACAGATACGCAGTATTTT. The rearrangement joins TRBV5-4 to TRBJ2-3, with TRBD2 matching over 10 bases. Germline V gene data show CDR1 as SGHNT and CDR2 as YYREEE (reference sequence). The trim removed 5 bases at V and 2 bases at J, leaving 8 bases unmatched. The CDR3 runs to 16 residues.